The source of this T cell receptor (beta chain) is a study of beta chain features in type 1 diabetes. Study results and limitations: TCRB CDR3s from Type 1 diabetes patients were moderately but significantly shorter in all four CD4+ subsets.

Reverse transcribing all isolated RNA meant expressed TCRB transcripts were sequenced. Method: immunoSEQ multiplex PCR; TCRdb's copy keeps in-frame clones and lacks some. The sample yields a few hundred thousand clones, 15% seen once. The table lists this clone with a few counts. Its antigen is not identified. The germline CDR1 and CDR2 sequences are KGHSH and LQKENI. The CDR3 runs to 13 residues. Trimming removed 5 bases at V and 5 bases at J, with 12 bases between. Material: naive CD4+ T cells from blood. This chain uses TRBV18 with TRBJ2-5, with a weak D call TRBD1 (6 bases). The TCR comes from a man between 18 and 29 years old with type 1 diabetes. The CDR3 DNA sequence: TGTGCCAGCTCAGAGGGACAAGCGGAGACCCAGTACTTC. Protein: CASSEGQAETQYF.